This TCR beta chain was recorded in a study of blood T cell repertoires in COVID-19. Study context: Italy, Spain and the United States were the sources of the convalescent and acute COVID-19 samples. T cells, B-cell-depleted T cells, or PBMCs supplied cDNA or gDNA.

Original analysis: Amplification of reference gene primers was used by the study to estimate nucleated cell counts. Libraries were prepared by immunoSEQ multiplex PCR; TCRdb keeps only in-frame clonotypes and omits some of them. D and trimming were read from the DNA, whereas the V and J calls and clone size are those reported in that table. The sample lists about 320,000 clones; approximately 85% were seen once. Deletions cut 2 bases from V and 4 bases from J, with 8 bases between. This CDR3 region has 13 residues. This receptor was taken from a human donor in a cohort sampled during active COVID-19. Sequencing input: peripheral blood. The genes are TRBV12-3 or TRBV12-4 and TRBJ1-2; unclear D gene. The CDR3 loop is CASSLWQSYGYTF. Written as DNA, the CDR3 is TGTGCCAGCAGTTTATGGCAGTCCTATGGCTACACCTTC.